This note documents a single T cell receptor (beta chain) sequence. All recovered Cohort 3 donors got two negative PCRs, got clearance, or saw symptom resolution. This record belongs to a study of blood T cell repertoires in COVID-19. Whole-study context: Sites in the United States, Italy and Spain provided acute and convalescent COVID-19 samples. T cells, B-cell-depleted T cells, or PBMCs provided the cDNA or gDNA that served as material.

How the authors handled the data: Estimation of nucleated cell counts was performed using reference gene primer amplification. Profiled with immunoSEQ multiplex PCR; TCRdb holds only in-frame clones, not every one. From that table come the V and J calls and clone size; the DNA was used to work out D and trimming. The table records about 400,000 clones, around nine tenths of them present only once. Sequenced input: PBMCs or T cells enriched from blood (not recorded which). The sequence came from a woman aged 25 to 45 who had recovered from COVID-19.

CDR3 nucleotide sequence: TGTGCCAGCAGCTTGGTACGGGGGAGTAGCGCTGAAGCTTTCTTT. Residues: CASSLVRGSSAEAFF. The chain is built from TRBV7-2 and TRBJ1-1, with a tentative D call TRBD1 (5 bases). Between the trimmed V and J ends, which lost 3 bases and 6 bases, there was a span of 17 bases. The CDR3 has 15 residues. The germline CDR1 and CDR2 sequences are SGHTA and FQGNSA.